Shown below are 15 T cell receptor beta chains from a single sample sequenced in a study of T cells and Merkel cell carcinoma outcomes (dated by TCRdb to the early 2020s). Library method: the immunoSEQ multiplex PCR assay. TCRdb obtained this table from immuneACCESS and retained in-frame rearrangements with V and J assigned. These tables miss some clones; where compared with another copy, unresolved V genes account for less than half of the shortfall, and the remainder is unexplained. The sample has approximately 20,000 clones on record, approximately 80% of them singletons. The top ten clones comprise about 3.1% of the sample. The sample consisted of tumor tissue from Merkel cell carcinoma. These receptors all stem from a human donor with Merkel cell carcinoma.

The chain joins TRBV20-1 to TRBJ2-7; D is unclear. This CDR3 contains 8 residues. Trimming took 3 bases from V and 9 from J, leaving 3 bases between them. CDR1 and CDR2 from the germline V gene are DFQATT and SNEGSKA (reference sequence). Here the CDR3 reads CSASGQYF. The CDR3 nucleotides read TGCAGTGCTAGTGGGCAGTACTTC.

This chain joins TRBV2 and TRBJ1-1; D ambiguous. Trimming removed 2 bases from V and 1 base from J, with 5 bases in between. This CDR3 has 13 amino acids. Germline V lookup: CDR1 SNHLY, CDR2 FYNNEI. The CDR3 nucleotides read TGTGCCAGCAGTGAATGGTCGAACACTGAAGCTTTCTTT. Translation gives CASSEWSNTEAFF. Supplemented by reference TRBV2 and TRBJ1-1, the full variable domain reads EPEVTQTPSHQVTQMGQEVILRCVPISNHLYFYWYRQILGQKVEFLVSFYNNEISEKSEIFDDQFSVERPDGSNFTLKIRSTKLEDSAMYFCASSEWSNTEAFFGQGTRLTVV.

The gene calls are TRBV7-9 and TRBJ1-6; D is unresolved. CDR1 is SEHNR, CDR2 FQNEAQ, per germline (reference sequence). This CDR3 comprises 14 residues. V dropped 5 bases and J dropped 10 bases, with 15 bases sitting between them. In DNA, the CDR3 is TGTGCCAGCAGCCTCCCCGAGGTCCAGTCACCCCTCCACTTT. Its translation is CASSLPEVQSPLHF.

J is TRBJ1-2 and V is TRBV7-9; unclear D gene. The CDR3 is 10 residues long. Trimming left V 2 bases short and J 13 bases short, with 8 bases between. Germline V gene data show CDR1 as SEHNR and CDR2 as FQNEAQ (reference sequence). CDR3 region: CASSLWAGTF. The CDR3 nucleotides are TGTGCCAGCAGCTTATGGGCGGGCACCTTC.

In its sample, this clone was seen once. CDR3 in amino acids: CASSGELAGVRTDTQYF. The CDR3 DNA is TGTGCCAGCAGTGGAGAGTTAGCGGGAGTTCGGACAGATACGCAGTATTTT. The chain joins TRBV2 to TRBJ2-3; 9 nucleotides agree with TRBD2. Germline V lookup: CDR1 SNHLY, CDR2 FYNNEI. This CDR3 has 17 amino acids. After removal of 4 bases from V and 3 bases from J, the junction contained 11 bases not matched to a gene.

The chain has TRBV29-1 and TRBJ1-2; D unclear. Trimming took 6 bases from V and 5 from J, leaving 13 bases between them. This CDR3 has 12 amino acids. Germline V gene data show CDR1 as SQVTM and CDR2 as ANQGSEA. The CDR3 sequence is CSVLRVWYGYTF. DNA for the CDR3: TGCAGCGTCCTACGGGTTTGGTATGGCTACACCTTC. The full variable domain, with the rest looked up from reference TRBV29-1 and TRBJ1-2, is SAVISQKPSRDICQRGTSLTIQCQVDSQVTMMFWYRQQPGQSLTLIATANQGSEATYESGFVIDKFPISRPNLTFSTLTVSNMSPEDSSIYLCSVLRVWYGYTFGSGTRLTVV.

The rearrangement uses TRBV6-1 and TRBJ1-1; D unclear. The CDR3 is 14 residues long. V lost 3 bases and J 0 bases, leaving 8 bases between the germline ends. In germline, CDR1 is MNHNS, CDR2 SASEGT. CDR3 sequence: CASSDYDLNTEAFF. The CDR3 nucleotides are TGTGCCAGCAGTGATTACGACTTGAACACTGAAGCTTTCTTT.

The V call is TRBV5-1, the J call TRBJ1-1; D not resolved. The CDR3 sequence is 13 residues long. In germline, CDR1 is SGHRS, CDR2 YFSETQ. V lost 1 base and J lost 8, with 12 bases in between. Here the CDR3 DNA reads TGCGCCAGCAGCTTGTTGGAGTTTGGGGAAGCTTTCTTT. It specifies CASSLLEFGEAFF.

The chain has TRBV4-1 and TRBJ2-7, with D possibly matching TRBD1 (5 bases). Germline V CDR1 and CDR2: MGHRA, YSYEKL. The CDR3 is made up of 14 amino acids. V shed 2 bases and J shed 2 bases, with 10 bases lying between them. The CDR3 loop reads CASSQNQGPYEQYF. CDR3 DNA: TGCGCCAGCAGCCAAAATCAGGGTCCCTACGAGCAGTACTTC.

V gene TRBV30 combines with J gene TRBJ2-7; 7 bases agree with TRBD2. In germline, CDR1 is GTSNPN, CDR2 SVGIG (reference sequence). The CDR3 has 11 amino acids. After removal of 3 bases from V and 9 bases from J, the junction contained 5 bases not matched to a gene. CDR3 DNA: TGTGCCTGGAGCCATACGGGGGGGCAGTACTTC. Amino acids: CAWSHTGGQYF.

The gene calls are TRBV18 and TRBJ2-7, with TRBD2 as a possible D gene (6 bases). The CDR3 has 16 amino acids. Trimming stripped 0 bases from V and 7 bases from J, with 19 bases between. In germline, CDR1 is KGHSH, CDR2 LQKENI. In nucleotides, the CDR3 is TGTGCCAGCTCACCACCCAGGGCGGTGTCGGGGAGGGAGCAGTACTTC. It specifies CASSPPRAVSGREQYF.

V usage is TRBV2 and J usage is TRBJ1-2, with unresolved D. CDR1 SNHLY and CDR2 FYNNEI come from the germline V gene. The germline V and J ends were trimmed by 6 bases and 5 bases, with 13 bases remaining between them. The CDR3 is 13 amino acids. This CDR3 is CASRGRASYGYTF. In nucleotides, the CDR3 is TGTGCCAGCAGGGGAAGAGCCTCTTATGGCTACACCTTC.

The rearrangement uses TRBV5-1 and TRBJ2-5; D unclear. V lost 3 bases and J 7 bases, leaving 7 bases between the germline ends. CDR3 length: 11 residues. Germline V gives CDR1 SGHRS, CDR2 YFSETQ. The CDR3 DNA sequence: TGCGCCAGCAGCTATCAATCGACCCAGTACTTC. Its protein product is CASSYQSTQYF.

With respect to this clone: Its ends do not fully match the called genes, so a read error is possible. The chain couples TRBV14 to TRBJ1-1, with 7 nucleotides matching TRBD1. Per germline, CDR1 SGHDN and CDR2 FVKESK. CDR3 length: 15 amino acids. The CDR3: CASSQAQGVNTKAFF. The CDR3 region has the DNA TGTGCCAGCAGCCAAGCCCAGGGGGTGAACACTAAAGCTTTCTTT.

The V and J genes are TRBV10-3 and TRBJ1-1; D is ambiguous. This CDR3 comprises 12 residues. Trimming removed 0 bases at V and 7 bases at J, with 6 bases between. CDR1 is ENHRY, CDR2 SYGVKD, per germline. The CDR3, as DNA: TGTGCCATCAGTGAGTCGGAGGGTGAAGCTTTCTTT. As protein: CAISESEGEAFF.